This T cell receptor beta chain stems from a study of blood T cell repertoires in COVID-19. About the study: From T cells, B-cell-depleted T cells, or PBMCs came the material, which was cDNA or gDNA.

The V gene's germline CDR1 is MNHEY and CDR2 SVGEGT. With V trimmed by 5 bases and J by 5 bases, 15 bases remained unmatched. This CDR3 spans 16 amino acids. As originally analysed: The assay estimated nucleated cells by amplifying reference gene primers. Clones were read by immunoSEQ multiplex PCR, and TCRdb kept only the in-frame ones, dropping some. That table supplies the V and J calls and clone size; D and trimming were determined from the DNA. The sample contains 140,000 to 150,000 clones, 60% to 85% of which appear only once. The J gene is TRBJ2-7, the V gene TRBV6-2 or TRBV6-3; 7 nucleotides agree with TRBD2. The receptor comes from a man aged 50 to 59 with active or convalescent COVID-19. Sequenced material: peripheral blood. CDR3 in amino acids: CASSNDPVGRENEQYF. Here the CDR3 DNA reads TGTGCCAGCAGTAATGACCCCGTGGGGCGGGAGAACGAGCAGTACTTC.